This TCR beta chain was sequenced in a study of patients and donors after allogeneic stem cell transplantation (dated by TCRdb to the early 2020s). Libraries were built with RT-PCR. Sequencing took place on a NextSeq 550. The public reads were reanalyzed by TCRdb: fastp trimming at Q25, MiXCR alignment, in-frame beta chains only. Rows with one shared CDR3 protein collapse into an entry with the most common genes and DNA. Here the sample has approximately 200,000 distinct CDR3 sequences; over 12% occur a single time. The ten top clones hold roughly 12% of the sample. Spanning cysteine to phenylalanine, the CDR3 consists of 13 amino acids. The retained sequence is limited to the CDR3, 39 bases, with the frame set at the first base. Trimming removed 6 bases from V and 6 bases from J, leaving 13 bases between the germline ends. Reading the germline V gene (reference sequence) gives CDR1 MNHNY and CDR2 SVGAGI.

This clonotype appeared a few times. Which antigen it targets is not known. Per-nucleotide qualities are absent, and no much larger clonotype sits a single base away. This receptor was obtained from a human donor who was either an allogeneic HSCT recipient or a stem cell or donor lymphocyte infusion donor (not recorded which). It is not recorded whose cells these are; they may come from a transplant donor. In this chain, TRBV6-6 is recombined with TRBJ2-3; the D region may be TRBD1 or TRBD2, each matching 5 bases equally. The sample was blood, either unsorted or a sorted T cell fraction (not recorded which). The nucleotide sequence reads as follows: TGTGCCAGCAGACCTGGGTGGGGGGATACGCAGTATTTT. It translates as CASRPGWGDTQYF.